This TCR beta chain was found in a study of chemoradiotherapy in HPV16-positive cancers. CDR1 is SQVTM and CDR2 is ANQGSEA in the germline V gene. Trimming stripped 5 bases from V and 10 bases from J, with 12 bases between. The CDR3 totals 11 residues. Here immunoSEQ multiplex PCR was the method, and the copy in TCRdb shows in-frame clones only, minus some. The sample consists of about 68,000 clones, around nine tenths of them appearing once. Concerning this clone itself: Antigen: not known.

Regarding the study as a whole: Better recurrence-free survival went with HPV-responsive T-cell expansion in HPV16-positive patients.

V gene TRBV29-1 combines with J gene TRBJ2-1; D is unresolved. The sequencing here drew on blood, taken from a patient who underwent chemoradiotherapy. This clonotype was sampled from a human donor with HPV-associated anogenital cancer. This CDR3 reads CSVNHSNEQFF. CDR3 DNA sequence: TGCAGCGTTAATCACAGTAACGAGCAGTTCTTC.